Described below is a single TCR beta chain sequence and its context. The CDR3 is 15 amino acids. CDR1 is SGHNT, CDR2 YYREEE, per germline (reference sequence). This sample was included in a study of follicular helper T cells after annual influenza vaccination. Time point denoted: 2014-2015 season, 7 days after vaccination. The protocol was immunoSEQ multiplex PCR, while the TCRdb copy is restricted to in-frame clones and leaves out a portion. The sample lists 12,000 to 15,000 clones, less than 85% occurring once. The V and J genes are TRBV5-4 and TRBJ2-5; D perhaps matches TRBD1 (5 bases). The closer fit of TRBJ2-7 to the DNA end suggests the J call may be wrong. The receptor was isolated from an adult who received the influenza vaccine. Sequencing was performed on CXCR5+ CD38- circulating T follicular helper cells from blood, taken 7 days after influenza vaccination. Subset in this sample: circulating Tfh, non-naive CD4+CXCR5+PD-1+ (ICOS+CD38+ or ICOS-CD38-). DNA for the CDR3: TGTGCCAGCAGCCCCCAGCTTGGACAAGCCTACGAGCAGTACTTC. Its protein product is CASSPQLGQAYEQYF.